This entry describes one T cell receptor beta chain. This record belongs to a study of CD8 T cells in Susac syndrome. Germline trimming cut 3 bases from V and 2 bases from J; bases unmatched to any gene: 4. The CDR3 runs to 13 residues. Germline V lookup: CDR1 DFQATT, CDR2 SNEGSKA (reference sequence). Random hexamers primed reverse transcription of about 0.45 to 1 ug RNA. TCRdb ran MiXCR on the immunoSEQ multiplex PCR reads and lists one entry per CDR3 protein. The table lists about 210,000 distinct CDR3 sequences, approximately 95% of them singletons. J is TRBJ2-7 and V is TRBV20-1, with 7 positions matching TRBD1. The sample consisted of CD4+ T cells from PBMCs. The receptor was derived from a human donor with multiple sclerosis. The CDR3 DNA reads TGCAGTGCTAGCCGGACAGGACCCTACGAGCAGTACTTC. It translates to CSASRTGPYEQYF.